What follows are 28 T cell receptor beta chains derived from one specimen sequenced in a study of shared clonotypes between healthy human individuals (dated by TCRdb to 2020 to 2021). Receptor amplification or capture employed the immunoSEQ multiplex PCR assay. The table comes from immuneACCESS by way of TCRdb, which keeps in-frame sequences with V and J called. Part of the clones is missing from these tables; in studies checked, under half for an unresolved V gene and the rest for unknown reasons. The sample table records under 2.5 million clones; less than 95% of these occur just once. The ten largest clonotypes hold about 0.41% of the sample. Sequencing was carried out using naive CD4+ T cells from PBMCs. Read against the paper, the sample's cell subset or site label means: CD45RA+ positively selected. These receptors were collected from a man aged 18 to 35 in good health. Some clones in this sample may be carry-over from other donors' samples.

The DNA for the CDR3 is TGTGCCAGCAGAACCGGGACGGCGGGGGCCGGGGAGCTGTTTTTT. It specifies CASRTGTAGAGELFF. The rearrangement joins TRBV7-9 to TRBJ2-2, with TRBD2 matching over 7 bases. Germline CDR1 SEHNR, CDR2 FQNEAQ (reference sequence). V shed 6 bases, J shed 6 bases, and the junction held 10 bases outside the gene matches. This CDR3 has 15 residues.

This clone occurred once. V usage is TRBV7-9 and J usage is TRBJ2-1; no reliable D call. V lost 1 base and J 10 bases, leaving 14 bases between the germline ends. The CDR3 extends over 14 amino acids. Germline V gene sequence: CDR1 SEHNR, CDR2 FQNEAQ (reference sequence). The CDR3 sequence is CASSLDLRAGEQFF. The CDR3 bases are TGTGCCAGCAGCTTAGATCTCCGGGCAGGAGAGCAGTTCTTC.

The chain uses TRBV5-4 and TRBJ1-2; 8 bases are a match to TRBD1. The CDR3 loop spans 14 amino acids. The germline gives CDR1 SGHNT, CDR2 YYREEE (reference sequence). V lost 3 bases to trimming and J lost 5 bases; unmatched junction nucleotides: 6. The CDR3 is CASSWQGAGYGYTF. The DNA for the CDR3 is TGTGCCAGCAGCTGGCAGGGGGCCGGGTATGGCTACACCTTC.

In its sample, this clone was seen once. The V gene is TRBV7-7, the J gene TRBJ2-1, with D uncertain. Germline CDR1 is SSHAT and CDR2 is FNYEAQ (reference sequence). The ends were cut back, 2 bases at V and 6 bases at J, with 8 bases in the middle. The CDR3 runs to 13 residues. CDR3 loop: CASSLIRGNEQFF. The CDR3 DNA follows: TGTGCCAGCAGCTTAATCCGAGGCAATGAGCAGTTCTTC.

The chain joins TRBV7-2 to TRBJ1-1, with D hard to call. The germline V gene encodes CDR1 SGHTA and CDR2 FQGNSA. The germline V and J ends were trimmed by 5 bases and 4 bases, with 17 bases remaining between them. The CDR3 loop spans 15 amino acids. The CDR3, as DNA: TGTGCCAGCAGCCCCCGCGGCCCGATGGGCACTGAAGCTTTCTTT. Its protein product is CASSPRGPMGTEAFF.

This sequence joins TRBV29-1 and TRBJ1-1; a possible D gene is TRBD1 (5 bases). The germline gives CDR1 SQVTM, CDR2 ANQGSEA. This CDR3 is built from 14 residues. V lost 5 bases and J 1 base, leaving 14 bases between the germline ends. The CDR3 spells CSVNRGGPNTEAFF. The CDR3 DNA reads as TGCAGCGTTAATCGGGGGGGACCGAACACTGAAGCTTTCTTT.

As for this clone: In the same sample, other DNA sequences code for this CDR3. The chain couples TRBV27 to TRBJ1-1; D unresolved. The CDR3 sequence is 13 residues long. V lost 2 bases and J lost 1, with 5 bases in between. Germline CDR1 MNHEY, CDR2 SMNVEV (reference sequence). CDR3: CASSLRENTEAFF. The CDR3 region has the DNA TGTGCCAGCAGTTTACGGGAGAACACTGAAGCTTTCTTT.

The gene calls are TRBV9 and TRBJ2-1; 8 bases are a match to TRBD1. Unmatched junction bases numbered 17, after V lost 6 bases and J lost 9 bases. In germline, CDR1 is SGDLS, CDR2 YYNGEE. The CDR3 has 16 residues. CDR3 coding DNA: TGTGCCAGCACCCCCTTTGGTCAGGGGGCGTTGGTTGAGCAGTTCTTC. Its translation: CASTPFGQGALVEQFF. Full variable domain (remainder filled in from reference TRBV9 and TRBJ2-1): DSGVTQTPKHLITATGQRVTLRCSPRSGDLSVYWYQQSLDQGLQFLIQYYNGEERAKGNILERFSAQQFPDLHSELNLSSLELGDSALYFCASTPFGQGALVEQFFGPGTRLTVL.

About this clone: This CDR3 is also generated by other DNA sequences in the sample. This sequence joins TRBV28 and TRBJ1-2, with TRBD1 as a possible D gene (5 bases). The CDR3 is 13 amino acids. From germline, CDR1 is MDHEN and CDR2 SYDVKM. V was cut by 2 bases and J by 2 bases, with 6 bases left in between. The CDR3: CASSLQGNYGYTF. In nucleotides, the CDR3 is TGTGCCAGCAGTTTACAGGGAAACTATGGCTACACCTTC.

The chain is built from TRBV5-1 and TRBJ1-2; no clear D gene. Germline V CDR1 and CDR2: SGHRS, YFSETQ. This CDR3 has 15 amino acids. V shed 0 bases and J shed 10 bases, with 19 bases lying between them. The CDR3, as DNA: TGCGCCAGCAGCTTGGGGACCCTGCACAACGAGCTCTACACCTTC. Protein sequence: CASSLGTLHNELYTF.

The CDR3 reads CASRKSDIRTYGYTF. DNA for the CDR3: TGTGCCAGCAGGAAGTCGGACATCCGGACGTATGGCTACACCTTC. The rearrangement uses TRBV2 and TRBJ1-2; TRBD1 is a possible D gene (5 bases). Trimming pared 6 bases from V and 5 bases from J, leaving 19 bases between. Germline values: CDR1 SNHLY, CDR2 FYNNEI. CDR3 size: 15 residues.

The chain has TRBV27 and TRBJ2-1; unclear D gene. The V and J ends lost 2 bases and 10 bases respectively, with 12 bases between them. This CDR3 is built from 13 residues. Germline CDR1 MNHEY, CDR2 SMNVEV (reference sequence). The CDR3 spells CASSLRNTREQFF. The CDR3 nucleotides are TGTGCCAGCAGTTTACGGAACACTCGGGAGCAGTTCTTC.

The rearrangement links TRBV7-9 to TRBJ2-1, with 9 bases that match TRBD1. Germline V gene sequence: CDR1 SEHNR, CDR2 FQNEAQ (reference sequence). The CDR3 is made up of 15 amino acids. The junction had 10 bases not matched to a gene; V was cut back by 5 bases and J by 8 bases. CDR3 coding DNA: TGTGCCAGCAGCCTAGGGACAGGGCGCTTGGATGAGCAGTTCTTC. Translating gives CASSLGTGRLDEQFF.

The CDR3 region has the DNA TGTGCCAGCAGCACTGACAGTCTCTCTGGAAACACCATATATTTT. Encoded protein: CASSTDSLSGNTIYF. The chain carries TRBV5-4 and TRBJ1-3; D may be TRBD1 (5 bases). This CDR3 region has 15 residues. Germline CDR1 reads SGHNT; CDR2 reads YYREEE (reference sequence). Trimming took off 4 bases at V and 0 bases at J, with 11 bases between the two ends.

The chain combines TRBV5-6 with TRBJ2-5, with TRBD2 as a possible D gene (5 bases). The germline V gene has CDR1 SGHDT and CDR2 YYEEEE. V was cut by 2 bases and J by 2 bases, with 10 bases left in between. This CDR3 has 14 amino acids. CDR3 amino acids: CASSLLGPQETQYF. The CDR3 nucleotides are TGTGCCAGCAGCTTACTAGGCCCTCAAGAGACCCAGTACTTC.

V usage is TRBV9 and J usage is TRBJ1-6; D is ambiguous. CDR3 size: 15 residues. Germline CDR1 reads SGDLS; CDR2 reads YYNGEE. The V end was cut by 0 bases, the J end by 7 bases, with 11 bases between. In nucleotides, the CDR3 is TGTGCCAGCAGCGTAGATCAGGCTGGGAATTCACCCCTCCACTTT. Translated: CASSVDQAGNSPLHF. Variable domain in full (rest from reference TRBV9 and TRBJ1-6): DSGVTQTPKHLITATGQRVTLRCSPRSGDLSVYWYQQSLDQGLQFLIQYYNGEERAKGNILERFSAQQFPDLHSELNLSSLELGDSALYFCASSVDQAGNSPLHFGNGTRLTVT.

The gene calls are TRBV19 and TRBJ2-7; D is perhaps TRBD1 or TRBD2 (6 bases each). V dropped 6 bases and J dropped 0 bases, with 15 bases sitting between them. CDR1 is LNHDA and CDR2 is SQIVND in the germline V gene (reference sequence). The CDR3 covers 15 residues. The CDR3 sequence is CASRQGAGHSYEQYF. In nucleotides, the CDR3 is TGTGCCAGTAGACAAGGGGCGGGACACTCCTACGAGCAGTACTTC.

The chain has TRBV19 and TRBJ1-5, with 10 positions matching TRBD1. Germline V lookup: CDR1 LNHDA, CDR2 SQIVND (reference sequence). V shed 1 base, J shed 2 bases, and the junction held 2 bases outside the gene matches. The CDR3 totals 16 residues. Written as DNA, the CDR3 is TGTGCCAGTAGTATAGTTGGACAGGGGGGCAATCAGCCCCAGCATTTT. This sequence encodes CASSIVGQGGNQPQHF.

The chain recombines TRBV5-5 with TRBJ1-2, with D tentatively TRBD1 (5 bases). V lost 6 bases and J lost 3, with 15 bases in between. Germline lookup yields CDR1 SGHKS and CDR2 YYEKEE (reference sequence). This CDR3 is built from 14 residues. The CDR3, as DNA: TGTGCCAGCAACACCCATGCGGGGGACTATGGCTACACCTTC. It encodes CASNTHAGDYGYTF. The full variable domain, its missing parts supplied by reference TRBV5-5 and TRBJ1-2, is DAGVTQSPTHLIKTRGQQVTLRCSPISGHKSVSWYQQVLGQGPQFIFQYYEKEERGRGNFPDRFSARQFPNYSSELNVNALLLGDSALYLCASNTHAGDYGYTFGSGTRLTVV.

With respect to this clone: Other DNA sequences from this sample encode an identical CDR3 as well. The rearrangement uses TRBV28 and TRBJ1-4; no definite D call. Germline values: CDR1 MDHEN, CDR2 SYDVKM. CDR3 size: 14 residues. Trimming took 3 bases from V and 0 from J, leaving 5 bases between them. The CDR3 DNA sequence: TGTGCCAGCAGTTTTGGGGCAACTAATGAAAAACTGTTTTTT. Translation: CASSFGATNEKLFF.

CDR3 loop: CASSVPTGANTEAFF. CDR3 sequence (DNA): TGTGCCAGCAGTGTCCCGACAGGAGCGAACACTGAAGCTTTCTTT. The gene calls are TRBV2 and TRBJ1-1; D may be TRBD1 (6 bases). The germline V gene encodes CDR1 SNHLY and CDR2 FYNNEI. The V end was cut by 4 bases, the J end by 1 base, with 13 bases between. This CDR3 has 15 residues. Supplemented by reference TRBV2 and TRBJ1-1, the full variable domain reads EPEVTQTPSHQVTQMGQEVILRCVPISNHLYFYWYRQILGQKVEFLVSFYNNEISEKSEIFDDQFSVERPDGSNFTLKIRSTKLEDSAMYFCASSVPTGANTEAFFGQGTRLTVV.

This clone has just one count. The identical CDR3 is also encoded by other nucleotide sequences in the sample. The DNA of the CDR3 is TGTGCCAGCCGGACAGGGAATCAGCCCCAGCATTTT. Amino acids: CASRTGNQPQHF. J is TRBJ1-5 and V is TRBV7-6; TRBD1 matches 8 bases. CDR3 length equals 12 residues. Losses at the gene ends were 8 bases for V and 4 bases for J; bases not matched to a gene: 1. Looked up from germline, CDR1 is SGHVS and CDR2 is FNYEAQ. The full variable domain, in which reference TRBV7-6 and TRBJ1-5 provide the parts outside the CDR3, is GAGVSQSPRYKVTKRGQDVALRCDPISGHVSLYWYRQALGQGPEFLTYFNYEAQQDKSGLPNDRFSAERPEGSISTLTIQRTEQRDSAMYRCASRTGNQPQHFGDGTRLSIL.

V usage is TRBV2 and J usage is TRBJ2-2; D uncertain. CDR3 length: 13 amino acids. The germline V gene encodes CDR1 SNHLY and CDR2 FYNNEI. V lost 6 bases and J lost 7, with 12 bases in between. CDR3 in DNA: TGTGCCAGCAGCGGACGGCTCCGCGGGGAGCTGTTTTTT. This sequence encodes CASSGRLRGELFF.

The rearrangement links TRBV5-4 to TRBJ2-1, with D maybe TRBD1 (6 bases). With 4 bases removed from V and 5 bases from J, the gap between germline ends came to 19 bases. CDR1 SGHNT and CDR2 YYREEE come from the germline V gene (reference sequence). This CDR3 is 16 amino acids long. In nucleotides, the CDR3 is TGTGCCAGCAGCATGCAGGGGCCCACCCCCCACAATGAGCAGTTCTTC. The encoded protein is CASSMQGPTPHNEQFF.

The chain is built from TRBV7-9 and TRBJ2-6; possible D gene TRBD2, 5 bases. The CDR3 spans 18 residues. Germline CDR1 is SEHNR and CDR2 is FQNEAQ (reference sequence). The V end was cut by 11 bases, the J end by 2 bases, with 25 bases between. In DNA form, the CDR3 reads TGTGCCGTCTCCCCCGGGGTCCGGTGGTCGACTGGGGCCAACGTCCTGACTTTC. Translation gives CAVSPGVRWSTGANVLTF.

The sample holds one count of this clone. The chain recombines TRBV5-1 with TRBJ2-7; 8 bases are a match to TRBD1. With 4 bases clipped from V and 2 bases from J, the junction kept 8 bases outside the gene matches. The CDR3 has 15 residues. Germline assignment: CDR1 SGHRS and CDR2 YFSETQ. The CDR3 DNA sequence: TGCGCCAGCAGCAGTGCACCGGGACAGGCCTACGAGCAGTACTTC. It translates to CASSSAPGQAYEQYF.

The chain carries TRBV6-6 and TRBJ1-2; 7 bases align to TRBD1. The germline V gene encodes CDR1 MNHNY and CDR2 SVGAGI (reference sequence). V lost 4 bases, J lost 7 bases, and 9 bases stayed unmatched. This CDR3 region has 14 residues. This chain's CDR3 is CASSSRQGIFGYTF. For the CDR3, the DNA is TGTGCCAGCAGTTCCCGACAGGGAATCTTTGGCTACACCTTC.

Details on this clone: Additional DNA sequences in this sample encode the identical CDR3. The chain links TRBV10-3 to TRBJ1-5; possible D gene TRBD1, 5 bases. The V gene lost 2 bases and the J gene lost 7 bases, with 9 bases spanning the gap. CDR3 length: 13 residues. Germline lookup yields CDR1 ENHRY and CDR2 SYGVKD. In DNA form, the CDR3 reads TGTGCCATCAGTGAGAGTGGGGACCAGCCCCAGCATTTT. Its translation is CAISESGDQPQHF.